This T cell receptor beta chain was observed in a study of Tregs in tolerant kidney transplant recipients. This CDR3 is built from 16 residues. Germline V CDR1 and CDR2: DFQATT, SNEGSKA (reference sequence). After removal of 2 bases from V and 0 bases from J, the junction contained 5 bases not matched to a gene. Unstimulated regulatory T cells (CD4+CD25+CD127-), CD4+CD25- non-regulatory cells, CD4 and CD8 cells were FACS-sorted from thawed PBMCs. Sequencing was performed with immunoSEQ multiplex PCR; in TCRdb, only in-frame clones are kept and a portion is missing. Its clone listing holds more than 45,000 clones. As concerns this clone: The CDR3 extends 3 residues past the end of the read, so its final part is completed from the germline J gene.

Sequencing was performed on CD4+ T cells from blood, taken before the transplant. This TCR derives from a human donor who received a combined kidney and bone marrow transplant. The chain combines TRBV20-1 with TRBJ2-5; 11 positions match TRBD1. CDR3 DNA (partial): TGCAGTGCTAGAACCGGACAGGGGGCATACCAAGAGACC. This translates into CSARTGQGAYQET. From start to end, the CDR3 is CSARTGQGAYQETQYF.